The 3 T cell receptor beta chains below were found in one sample sequenced in a study of Ad26.COV2.S vaccination and SARS-CoV-2 variants. TCRdb keeps only in-frame clones here, not all; method: immunoSEQ multiplex PCR. The table records under 550,000 clones, approximately 88% of them present only once. The treatment: about 20 received Ad26.COV2.S at low or high dose, single or two shots; several received placebo; per-sample allocation not given. Samples were taken on day 63 after the first vaccine or placebo injection. Here the sequenced sample was peripheral blood, taken in a trial of Ad26.COV2.S vaccine versus placebo. The receptor set was obtained from a person between 18 and 65 years old who received the Ad26.COV2.S COVID-19 vaccine or a placebo.

The chain combines TRBV5-6 with TRBJ2-5, with 11 positions matching TRBD2. V lost 5 bases and J lost 5; bases outside the gene matches: 5. CDR3 length equals 14 residues. Per germline, CDR1 SGHDT and CDR2 YYEEEE. The CDR3 nucleotides are TGTGCCAGCAGAGGCAGGACTAGCGGGGAGACCCAGTACTTC. It is translated as CASRGRTSGETQYF. The full variable domain, completed using reference TRBV5-6 and TRBJ2-5, is DAGVTQSPTHLIKTRGQQVTLRCSPKSGHDTVSWYQQALGQGPQFIFQYYEEEERQRGNFPDRFSGHQFPNYSSELNVNALLLGDSALYLCASRGRTSGETQYFGPGTRLLVL.

This clone occurred once. J is TRBJ2-1 and V is TRBV5-5, with D perhaps TRBD2 (7 bases). Between the trimmed V and J ends, which lost 0 bases and 8 bases, there was a span of 18 bases. CDR3 size: 16 residues. Germline CDR1 reads SGHKS; CDR2 reads YYEKEE (reference sequence). The CDR3 coding sequence is TGTGCCAGCAGCTTGGCCAACGGGGGGCGAAGGTATGAGCAGTTCTTC. Translated, it gives CASSLANGGRRYEQFF.

The genes are TRBV6-5 and TRBJ1-2; TRBD1 aligns across 7 bases. CDR1 and CDR2 from the germline V gene are MNHEY and SVGAGI. Trimming removed 4 bases from V and 4 bases from J; junction bases left unmatched: 9. There are 15 residues in the CDR3. CDR3 sequence (DNA): TGTGCCAGCAGTTCCGGGACAGCGACCCTCTATGGCTACACCTTC. Translated: CASSSGTATLYGYTF.